This T cell receptor (beta chain) was captured by sequencing in a study of control samples from healthy donors and cancer patients. Germline V CDR1 and CDR2: SEHNR, FQNEAQ (reference sequence). The V and J ends lost 5 bases and 3 bases respectively, with 17 bases between them. The CDR3 runs to 15 residues. Clones were read by immunoSEQ multiplex PCR, and TCRdb kept only the in-frame ones, dropping some. The table records 60,000 to 75,000 clones, nearly 85% of them present only once. This clone occurred once. The TCR comes from a man aged 55 to 70 in good health. The V gene is TRBV7-9, the J gene TRBJ2-7; possible D gene TRBD1, 6 bases. Material: blood. Here the CDR3 DNA reads TGTGCCAGCAGCCCTACCCCAGGGGCCGGCTACGAGCAGTACTTC. It encodes CASSPTPGAGYEQYF.